The T cell receptor beta chain described here comes from a study of blood T cell repertoires in COVID-19. Across the study: Nucleic acid was either cDNA or gDNA, and it came from T cells, B-cell-depleted T cells, or PBMCs.

TCRdb's copy holds only in-frame clones and misses some; the assay was immunoSEQ multiplex PCR. The sample shows some 250,000 clones, approximately 86% of them seen only once. The clonotype was recovered from a young woman who had recovered from COVID-19. The specimen was peripheral blood.

CDR3 in DNA: TGCGCCAGCAGCCAAGTGATGGGGGGCAATGAGCAGTTCTTC. This encodes CASSQVMGGNEQFF. The genes are TRBV4-1 and TRBJ2-1, with D possibly matching TRBD2 (6 bases). CDR3 length: 14 amino acids. The V end lost 1 base, the J end lost 6 bases, and 10 bases lay between the germline ends. CDR1 and CDR2 from the germline V gene are MGHRA and YSYEKL.